Listed here are 3 T cell receptor beta chains from one sample, sequenced in a study of T cell changes during pregnancy in multiple sclerosis. Data came from immunoSEQ multiplex PCR; TCRdb stores just in-frame clones and leaves some out. Of some 87,000 clones in the sample, roughly 96% are singletons; the top ten hold around 1.1%. The sequencing used peripheral blood, collected in the second trimester of pregnancy. Receptor source: a female donor with multiple sclerosis, enrolled in a pregnancy study.

The chain is built from TRBV28 and TRBJ2-2; D gene uncertain. CDR1 is MDHEN, CDR2 SYDVKM, per germline. Trimming took off 4 bases at V and 2 bases at J, with 14 bases between the two ends. The CDR3 totals 16 residues. The CDR3 DNA reads as TGTGCCAGCAGTTCCCCCGGTACTGTTAACACCGGGGAGCTGTTTTTT. Amino acid sequence: CASSSPGTVNTGELFF.

The chain recombines TRBV2 with TRBJ2-3, with TRBD1 matching over 7 bases. Germline lookup yields CDR1 SNHLY and CDR2 FYNNEI. V shed 11 bases, J shed 5 bases, and the junction held 16 bases outside the gene matches. The CDR3 has 15 residues. The CDR3 loop reads CADKGAPSPGDTQYF. CDR3 coding DNA: TGTGCCGACAAGGGGGCGCCAAGTCCTGGAGATACGCAGTATTTT.

V and J are TRBV25-1 and TRBJ2-4; 8 bases agree with TRBD1. The CDR3 runs to 14 residues. The germline CDR1 and CDR2 sequences are MGHDK and SYGVNS. V trimming: 1 base; J trimming: 8 bases; junction bases outside the gene matches: 4. CDR3 in DNA: TGTGCCAGCAGTGAATGGGTGACAGGGGACATTCAGTACTTC. Translated, it gives CASSEWVTGDIQYF. The full variable domain, its missing parts supplied by reference TRBV25-1 and TRBJ2-4, is EADIYQTPRYLVIGTGKKITLECSQTMGHDKMYWYQQDPGMELHLIHYSYGVNSTEKGDLSSESTVSRIRTEHFPLTLESARPSHTSQYLCASSEWVTGDIQYFGAGTRLSVL.